These 24 T cell receptor beta chains share one sample of origin, sequenced in a study of blood T cell repertoires in COVID-19. The data were produced by immunoSEQ multiplex PCR, yet TCRdb's version contains in-frame clones alone and is incomplete. The sample lists 85,000 to 100,000 clones, 88% occurring once. The source material was peripheral blood. These receptors were collected from a man aged 50-60 years with COVID-19, enrolled during active disease.

This chain uses TRBV3-1 (or the pseudogene TRBV3-2) with TRBJ1-2; D perhaps matches TRBD1 (5 bases). The CDR3 has 13 amino acids. Germline V gives CDR1 LGHDT, CDR2 YNNKEL (reference sequence). V gave up 2 bases and J gave up 8 bases, with 12 bases separating them. The CDR3 DNA sequence: TGTGCCAGCAGCCAACACCAGGGTGGCGGCTACACCTTC. Amino acid sequence: CASSQHQGGGYTF.

The rearrangement links TRBV30 to TRBJ1-1; D not resolved. Trimming cost V 2 bases and J 2 bases, with 9 bases left between them. From germline, CDR1 is GTSNPN and CDR2 SVGIG (reference sequence). The CDR3 totals 13 residues. In DNA form, the CDR3 reads TGTGCCTGGAGTCCGGAGATTAACACTGAAGCTTTCTTT. As protein: CAWSPEINTEAFF.

The V call is TRBV9, the J call TRBJ1-3, with a weak D call TRBD1 (6 bases). The CDR3 sequence is 14 residues long. V was cut by 4 bases and J by 4 bases, with 12 bases left in between. In germline, CDR1 is SGDLS, CDR2 YYNGEE. CDR3 protein: CASSPRTVGNTIYF. The CDR3 coding sequence is TGTGCCAGCAGCCCGAGGACAGTAGGAAACACCATATATTTT.

This chain uses TRBV7-6 with TRBJ1-1; 10 bases fit TRBD1. The V gene end was trimmed by 3 bases and the J gene end by 0 bases; junction bases not matched to a gene: 4. The length of the CDR3 is 16 residues. The germline V gene has CDR1 SGHVS and CDR2 FNYEAQ. CDR3 sequence: CASSLDRGGVNTEAFF. The CDR3 DNA is TGTGCCAGCAGCTTGGACAGGGGGGGTGTGAACACTGAAGCTTTCTTT.

The rearrangement uses TRBV30 and TRBJ1-6; 9 nucleotides match TRBD1. The CDR3 has 14 residues. With V trimmed by 2 bases and J by 9 bases, 5 bases remained unmatched. The germline gives CDR1 GTSNPN, CDR2 SVGIG (reference sequence). CDR3 DNA sequence: TGTGCCTGGAGTCTTGGGACAGGGTCTTCACCCCTCCACTTT. The encoded protein is CAWSLGTGSSPLHF.

The chain has TRBV14 and TRBJ2-4; TRBD2 is a possible D gene (5 bases). Trimming left V 1 base short and J 6 bases short, with 13 bases between. The CDR3 consists of 15 residues. Germline assignment: CDR1 SGHDN and CDR2 FVKESK. This CDR3 is CASSQGFGVANIQYF. DNA of the CDR3: TGTGCCAGCAGCCAAGGGTTCGGGGTCGCAAACATTCAGTACTTC. Complete variable domain (other parts from reference TRBV14 and TRBJ2-4): EAGVTQFPSHSVIEKGQTVTLRCDPISGHDNLYWYRRVMGKEIKFLLHFVKESKQDESGMPNNRFLAERTGGTYSTLKVQPAELEDSGVYFCASSQGFGVANIQYFGAGTRLSVL.

V usage is TRBV7-3 and J usage is TRBJ2-7; TRBD1 matches at 9 bases. Germline V lookup: CDR1 SGHTA, CDR2 FQGTGA. V lost 2 bases, J lost 8 bases, and 10 bases stayed unmatched. This CDR3 contains 15 residues. The CDR3 loop is CASSLYGDRVDKQYF. As DNA, the CDR3 is TGTGCCAGCAGCTTATATGGGGACAGGGTGGACAAGCAGTACTTC. Supplemented by reference TRBV7-3 and TRBJ2-7, the full variable domain reads GAGVSQTPSNKVTEKGKYVELRCDPISGHTALYWYRQSLGQGPEFLIYFQGTGAADDSGLPNDRFFAVRPEGSVSTLKIQRTERGDSAVYLCASSLYGDRVDKQYFGPGTRLTVT.

The V call is TRBV7-9, the J call TRBJ2-1; D unresolved. Per germline, CDR1 SEHNR and CDR2 FQNEAQ (reference sequence). The CDR3 sequence is 16 residues long. V shed 5 bases and J shed 0 bases, with 14 bases lying between them. In DNA form, the CDR3 reads TGTGCCAGCAGCCCCGCCTTCACGAGCTCCTACAATGAGCAGTTCTTC. Its translation is CASSPAFTSSYNEQFF.

V and J are TRBV2 and TRBJ2-3, with 9 bases identical to TRBD2. CDR1 and CDR2 (germline): SNHLY, FYNNEI. The CDR3 runs to 15 residues. With V trimmed by 1 base and J by 5 bases, 4 bases remained unmatched. The CDR3 sequence is CASSEGLAGRDTQYF. The CDR3 nucleotides are TGTGCCAGCAGTGAAGGGCTAGCGGGGAGAGATACGCAGTATTTT.

This clone came up a few times. The rearrangement links TRBV12-3 or TRBV12-4 to TRBJ1-2; maybe TRBD1 (6 bases). V was cut by 7 bases and J by 8 bases, with 17 bases left in between. The length of the CDR3 is 13 residues. This chain's CDR3 is CASTQGRGYGYTF. The DNA for the CDR3 is TGTGCCAGCACCCAGGGCAGGGGCTACGGCTACACCTTC.

The chain employs TRBV10-1 and TRBJ2-1; 11 nucleotides align to TRBD2. CDR3 size: 15 residues. The germline V gene encodes CDR1 WNHNN and CDR2 SYGVQD (reference sequence). V lost 4 bases and J lost 6; bases outside the gene matches: 5. CDR3 DNA sequence: TGCGCCAGCAGTGGGGCTAGCGGGGGGTCCAATGAGCAGTTCTTC. Protein product: CASSGASGGSNEQFF.

The chain employs TRBV5-6 and TRBJ1-2, with D tentatively TRBD1 (6 bases). The V gene's germline CDR1 is SGHDT and CDR2 YYEEEE. This CDR3 has 15 residues. V gave up 3 bases and J gave up 2 bases, with 14 bases separating them. CDR3 amino acids: CASSSRDNLNYGYTF. In nucleotides, the CDR3 is TGTGCCAGCAGCTCCCGGGACAACCTAAACTATGGCTACACCTTC.

This clone was counted between two and nine times. This sequence joins TRBV7-9 and TRBJ1-1, with D perhaps TRBD1 (5 bases). Germline loops: CDR1 SEHNR, CDR2 FQNEAQ (reference sequence). The CDR3 consists of 14 residues. Between the trimmed V and J ends, which lost 1 base and 0 bases, there was a span of 6 bases. The CDR3 protein is CASSLGGVNTEAFF. Written as DNA, the CDR3 is TGTGCCAGCAGCTTAGGGGGGGTGAACACTGAAGCTTTCTTT.

This clone appeared once. The chain couples TRBV11-2 to TRBJ1-2; D is uncertain. Germline lookup yields CDR1 SGHAT and CDR2 FQNNGV. V lost 5 bases and J 7 bases, leaving 17 bases between the germline ends. The CDR3 has 14 amino acids. The CDR3 coding sequence is TGTGCCAGCAGCCCAAGTCGAGTTTCACCTGGCTACACCTTC. Its translation is CASSPSRVSPGYTF.

The genes are TRBV4-2 and TRBJ1-1; 9 bases match TRBD1. The J segment lost 5 bases and the V segment lost 2 bases, leaving 9 bases of the junction unmatched. This CDR3 spans 16 amino acids. Germline V gives CDR1 LGHNA, CDR2 YNFKEQ. This CDR3 reads CASSQLHRGLETEAFF. CDR3 in DNA: TGTGCCAGCAGCCAATTACACAGGGGGCTCGAAACTGAAGCTTTCTTT.

Only a few counts were recorded for this clone. The V gene is TRBV11-2, the J gene TRBJ2-7; D may be TRBD2 (6 bases). The CDR3 contains 15 residues. V lost 1 base, J lost 1 base, and 11 bases lay in between. Germline assignment: CDR1 SGHAT and CDR2 FQNNGV. The CDR3 loop is CASSLVGTASYEQYF. CDR3 coding DNA: TGTGCCAGCAGCTTAGTGGGGACTGCGTCCTACGAGCAGTACTTC. Supplemented by reference TRBV11-2 and TRBJ2-7, the full variable domain reads EAGVAQSPRYKIIEKRQSVAFWCNPISGHATLYWYQQILGQGPKLLIQFQNNGVVDDSQLPKDRFSAERLKGVDSTLKIQPAKLEDSAVYLCASSLVGTASYEQYFGPGTRLTVT.

J is TRBJ2-1 and V is TRBV19; D call uncertain. The CDR3 is 15 amino acids. Trimming removed 1 base from V and 2 bases from J, with 9 bases in between. CDR1 LNHDA and CDR2 SQIVND come from the germline V gene (reference sequence). DNA for the CDR3: TGTGCCAGTAGTATAGTGGCAATGCCCTACAATGAGCAGTTCTTC. This translates into CASSIVAMPYNEQFF.

CDR3 protein: CASSQESRTGKLFF. CDR3 DNA: TGTGCCAGCAGCCAAGAAAGCCGGACAGGGAAACTGTTTTTT. The V and J genes are TRBV3-1 (or the pseudogene TRBV3-2) and TRBJ1-4; 8 bases map to TRBD1. Germline assignment: CDR1 LGHDT and CDR2 YNNKEL (reference sequence). There are 14 residues in the CDR3. J gave up 11 bases and V 0 bases, and 5 bases lay outside the gene matches.

V gene TRBV19 combines with J gene TRBJ1-6, with 8 bases aligning to TRBD1. Germline V CDR1 and CDR2: LNHDA, SQIVND (reference sequence). There are 16 residues in the CDR3. V shed 3 bases and J 3 bases; nucleotides not matched to a gene: 4. CDR3 coding DNA: TGTGCCAGTAGTATGGCCGGACAGGGCTATAATTCACCCCTCCACTTT. This sequence encodes CASSMAGQGYNSPLHF.

V and J are TRBV5-1 and TRBJ1-3, with D maybe TRBD1 (5 bases). This CDR3 is built from 14 residues. The germline V and J ends were trimmed by 0 bases and 3 bases, with 7 bases remaining between them. Germline CDR1 and CDR2: SGHRS and YFSETQ. CDR3 protein: CASSLEGVGNTIYF. CDR3 nucleotides: TGCGCCAGCAGCTTGGAAGGGGTTGGAAACACCATATATTTT.

The genes are TRBV28 and TRBJ1-2; the match to TRBD1 covers 12 bases. This CDR3 comprises 14 residues. The V gene end was trimmed by 10 bases and the J gene end by 7 bases; junction bases not matched to a gene: 10. Per germline, CDR1 MDHEN and CDR2 SYDVKM. CDR3 sequence (DNA): TGTGCCAACTCCCGGGACAGGGGGCTGAGTGGCTACACCTTC. Translation: CANSRDRGLSGYTF.

V usage is TRBV7-3 and J usage is TRBJ2-3, with 10 bases aligning to TRBD2. Trimming at V came to 0 bases and at J to 9 bases, leaving 9 bases not matched to a gene. Germline V gene sequence: CDR1 SGHTA, CDR2 FQGTGA. This CDR3 has 16 residues. CDR3 residues: CASSLTIAGGPGTQYF. CDR3 nucleotide sequence: TGTGCCAGCAGCTTAACGATAGCGGGGGGACCGGGGACGCAGTATTTT.

This clone was found a few times. Here the CDR3 DNA reads TGTGCCAGCAAAAGGACAGGGGGATTTGGCTACACCTTC. This gives the protein CASKRTGGFGYTF. The chain combines TRBV6-5 with TRBJ1-2; 10 bases map to TRBD1. Germline assignment: CDR1 MNHEY and CDR2 SVGAGI. The V gene end was trimmed by 7 bases and the J gene end by 7 bases; junction bases not matched to a gene: 6. The CDR3 extends over 13 amino acids.

This clone was detected only a few times. The rearrangement links TRBV3-1 (or the pseudogene TRBV3-2) to TRBJ1-4, with 7 bases lining up with TRBD1. The V gene's germline CDR1 is LGHDT and CDR2 YNNKEL (reference sequence). Germline trimming cut 3 bases from V and 4 bases from J; bases unmatched to any gene: 14. The length of the CDR3 is 18 residues. CDR3: CASSQRAGTGVFNEKLFF. In nucleotides, the CDR3 is TGTGCCAGCAGCCAGAGGGCCGGTACAGGGGTCTTTAATGAAAAACTGTTTTTT.